The 16 T cell receptor beta chains reported below all come from one sample, sequenced in a study of blood T cells in healthy people across ages. A sample-barcoded 5' primer and a J-beta primer mix were used in a second PCR of about 6 to 12 cycles. MiXCR, applied by TCRdb to the 5' RACE reads, yields one record per CDR3 protein. Here the sample spans some 700,000 distinct CDR3 sequences, roughly two fifths being singletons. Sequencing was carried out using blood. The receptors come from a woman aged 55-69 years in good health.

This clonotype was recorded at least ten times. The genes are TRBV5-1 and TRBJ2-3, with D maybe TRBD1 (6 bases). Trimming stripped 0 bases from V and 3 bases from J, with 17 bases between. The CDR3 covers 17 residues. Germline values: CDR1 SGHRS, CDR2 YFSETQ. The CDR3 coding sequence is TGCGCCAGCAGCTTGGAGGGTCCCAGGGGCCTAACAGATACGCAGTATTTT. Translated, it gives CASSLEGPRGLTDTQYF.

The chain employs TRBV5-1 and TRBJ2-1; 10 bases are a match to TRBD1. TRBJ2-7 matches the DNA end more closely, so the J call is doubtful. This CDR3 has 15 residues. The germline gives CDR1 SGHRS, CDR2 YFSETQ. CDR3 residues: CASSKGTGEYNEQYF. The DNA of the CDR3 is TGCGCCAGCAGCAAAGGGACAGGGGAGTACAATGAGCAGTACTTC.

The CDR3 DNA is TGTGCCAGCAGTTACTCGACAACAGAGGTTGGCTCCTACAATGAGCAGTTCTTC. This codes for CASSYSTTEVGSYNEQFF. V gene TRBV6-5 combines with J gene TRBJ2-1, with no clear D. This CDR3 comprises 18 residues. The germline V and J ends were trimmed by 0 bases and 0 bases, with 15 bases remaining between them. Germline V gene sequence: CDR1 MNHEY, CDR2 SVGAGI.

This clonotype was picked up many times. This sequence joins TRBV7-3 and TRBJ2-5; 9 nucleotides match TRBD2. The junction had 13 bases not matched to a gene; V was cut back by 7 bases and J by 1 base. The CDR3 loop spans 17 amino acids. The germline V gene encodes CDR1 SGHTA and CDR2 FQGTGA. In DNA form, the CDR3 reads TGTGCCAGCACGGAGGCGGGGGGGCCGAGTTCCCAAGAGACCCAGTACTTC. It specifies CASTEAGGPSSQETQYF.

This clonotype turned up a few times. This chain joins TRBV10-3 and TRBJ2-1; 13 nucleotides agree with TRBD2. The V and J ends lost 7 bases and 10 bases, in that order; junction bases with no gene match: 13. This CDR3 comprises 16 residues. Per the germline V gene, CDR1 is ENHRY and CDR2 is SYGVKD. The DNA for the CDR3 is TGTGCCATCACCTCACTAGCGGGAGGGTCCCGTGGCGAGCAGTTCTTC. It encodes CAITSLAGGSRGEQFF.

J is TRBJ2-1 and V is TRBV9; 10 bases agree with TRBD2. V was clipped by 4 bases and J by 4 bases; unmatched bases: 14. This CDR3 is built from 18 residues. The germline CDR1 and CDR2 sequences are SGDLS and YYNGEE. The CDR3 here is CASSLRHLTSGVYNEQFF. The CDR3 DNA is TGTGCCAGCAGCTTACGCCATTTAACTAGCGGGGTGTACAATGAGCAGTTCTTC.

J is TRBJ1-4 and V is TRBV12-3 or TRBV12-4; TRBD1 is a possible D gene (6 bases). V lost 6 bases and J 5 bases, leaving 13 bases between the germline ends. This CDR3 has 14 residues. CDR3 DNA: TGTGCCAGCAGGAGACAGGCAGTAAATGAAAAACTGTTTTTT. Residues: CASRRQAVNEKLFF.

Regarding this clonotype: A single base separates this from a much larger clone, so it may be a read error. This chain connects TRBV29-1 to TRBJ2-3; the match to TRBD1 covers 9 bases. Trimming at V came to 4 bases and at J to 6 bases, leaving 5 bases not matched to a gene. The CDR3 totals 13 residues. Looked up from germline, CDR1 is SQVTM and CDR2 is ANQGSEA. The CDR3 coding sequence is TGCAGCGTTGGGGACAGGGAAATGGATACGCAGTATTTT. This gives the protein CSVGDREMDTQYF.

As for this clonotype: Mismatch with germline at one junction end may stem from a read error. The J gene is TRBJ1-2, the V gene TRBV6-5; 9 bases agree with TRBD1. This CDR3 has 15 amino acids. The germline V gene has CDR1 MNHEY and CDR2 SVGAGI. This CDR3 is CASRPGQGWIGGYTF. In DNA form, the CDR3 reads TGTGCTAGCAGACCGGGACAGGGATGGATCGGTGGCTACACCTTC.

This clonotype was found many times. The J gene is TRBJ2-7, the V gene TRBV9, with D possibly called TRBD1 or TRBD2 (5 bases each). Trimming left V 4 bases short and J 2 bases short, with 13 bases between. The length of the CDR3 is 14 residues. In germline, CDR1 is SGDLS, CDR2 YYNGEE. The CDR3 DNA is TGTGCCAGCAGCCCACCCGGGGCCCCCTACGAGCAGTACTTC. It is translated as CASSPPGAPYEQYF.

The CDR3 DNA follows: TGCAGTGCTAGTCGGCCTAGCGGGGGGGTGATAGATACGCAGTATTTT. This sequence encodes CSASRPSGGVIDTQYF. The chain employs TRBV20-1 and TRBJ2-3; 12 nucleotides agree with TRBD2. The V segment lost 3 bases and the J segment 5 bases; nucleotides outside the gene matches: 9. Germline CDR1 DFQATT, CDR2 SNEGSKA (reference sequence). The CDR3 has 16 residues.

This clonotype was seen a handful of times. The J gene is TRBJ2-7, the V gene TRBV6-1, with D unresolved. The CDR3 consists of 14 residues. The germline gives CDR1 MNHNS, CDR2 SASEGT. Between the trimmed V and J ends, which lost 5 bases and 2 bases, there was a span of 13 bases. CDR3 nucleotide sequence: TGTGCCAGCAGTTTATCGTCGGGCGCCTACGAGCAGTACTTC. Translation: CASSLSSGAYEQYF.

This clonotype has a single count. This rearrangement joins TRBV10-1 to TRBJ2-1; possible D gene TRBD1, 5 bases. The DNA end is a closer match to TRBJ2-7, so the J assignment may be wrong. This CDR3 region has 13 residues. The germline V gene encodes CDR1 WNHNN and CDR2 SYGVQD (reference sequence). CDR3: CASSQGYWNEQYF. The CDR3, as DNA: TGCGCCAGCAGTCAGGGTTATTGGAATGAGCAGTACTTC.

In this sample, this clonotype turned up many times. Here the CDR3 reads CATTNLEGGMGHEQYF. CDR3 nucleotides: TGTGCCACCACTAACCTAGAAGGCGGCATGGGACACGAGCAGTACTTC. The V call is TRBV6-5, the J call TRBJ2-7, with D perhaps being TRBD1 or TRBD2 (5 bases each). CDR3 length equals 16 residues. Germline CDR1 and CDR2: MNHEY and SVGAGI. The ends were cut back, 10 bases at V and 5 bases at J, with 27 bases in the middle.

In this sample, this clonotype turned up many times. V gene TRBV24-1 combines with J gene TRBJ2-1; 9 nucleotides align to TRBD1. Trimming took 3 bases from V and 8 from J; bases not matched to a gene: 7. Germline CDR1 is KGHDR and CDR2 is SFDVKD. This CDR3 spans 15 amino acids. The CDR3 spells CATSDPHRGLDEQFF. In nucleotides, the CDR3 is TGTGCCACCAGTGATCCTCACAGGGGGCTCGATGAGCAGTTCTTC.

This clonotype has just a few counts. The V gene is TRBV6-5, the J gene TRBJ1-2; possible D gene TRBD1, 6 bases. Germline CDR1 MNHEY, CDR2 SVGAGI. V lost 5 bases, J lost 8 bases, and 15 bases lay in between. CDR3 size: 13 residues. CDR3 in amino acids: CASSEGGVRGYTF. The CDR3 nucleotides read TGTGCCAGCAGTGAGGGGGGAGTGCGGGGCTACACCTTC.